The 22 T cell receptor beta chains below all came from one sample that was sequenced in a study of T cells in Graves' hyperthyroidism and ophthalmopathy. TCR beta CDR3 sequences were amplified from RNA transcripts. Using the HTBI primer set, a first-round RT-PCR was run on the TCR CDR3. MiXCR, run by TCRdb on the multiplex PCR reads, gives a single entry per CDR3 protein. The sample yields 600,000 to 800,000 distinct CDR3 sequences, around a third seen once. Sequenced input: blood. These receptors all come from a woman aged 40 to 50 with Graves' hyperthyroidism.

This clonotype was found many times. DNA of the CDR3: TGTGCCACCAGCAACCTGGACAGGGGGGACGAGCAGTACTTC. Its protein product is CATSNLDRGDEQYF. This sequence joins TRBV15 and TRBJ2-7, with 10 bases identical to TRBD1. The germline V gene has CDR1 LNHNV and CDR2 YYDKDF (reference sequence). The CDR3 extends over 14 amino acids. V lost 4 bases to trimming and J lost 5 bases; unmatched junction nucleotides: 5.

J is TRBJ1-1 and V is TRBV4-3; D uncertain. Germline V gene sequence: CDR1 LGHNA, CDR2 YSLEER. The CDR3 is 14 amino acids. V was clipped by 0 bases and J by 7 bases, with 12 bases between them. This CDR3 is CASSQDPALHEAFF. CDR3 DNA sequence: TGCGCCAGCAGCCAAGATCCAGCTCTGCATGAAGCTTTCTTT.

For this clonotype: A much larger clonotype is one base distant, so this may be a read error. It is likely a read error, because the conserved phenylalanine at the end of the CDR3 is missing. The rearrangement joins TRBV20-1 to TRBJ2-5; 8 bases align to TRBD2. The germline gives CDR1 DFQATT, CDR2 SNEGSKA (reference sequence). V dropped 5 bases and J dropped 2; count of bases not matched to a gene: 13. CDR3 size: 16 residues. The CDR3 bases are TGCAGTGCTTATCCGCCGGGACTAGAGATACAAGAGACCCAGTACTCC. Amino acid sequence: CSAYPPGLEIQETQYS.

The rearrangement links TRBV9 to TRBJ2-2, with D uncertain. Germline CDR1 SGDLS, CDR2 YYNGEE. Trimming took off 0 bases at V and 3 bases at J, with 12 bases between the two ends. The CDR3 is 16 residues long. In nucleotides, the CDR3 is TGTGCCAGCAGCGTAGTGGGTACGGTGGACACCGGGGAGCTGTTTTTT. Protein product: CASSVVGTVDTGELFF.

The chain links TRBV20-1 to TRBJ1-4; TRBD1 is a possible D gene (5 bases). CDR1 is DFQATT and CDR2 is SNEGSKA in the germline V gene (reference sequence). The V end lost 6 bases, the J end lost 8 bases, and 19 bases lay between the germline ends. The CDR3 has 14 amino acids. Here the CDR3 reads CSAQGTGVLEKLFF. The DNA for the CDR3 is TGCAGTGCCCAAGGGACGGGGGTCCTAGAAAAACTGTTTTTT.

Many counts were recorded for this clonotype. The rearrangement uses TRBV15 and TRBJ2-7; 7 nucleotides agree with TRBD1. This CDR3 spans 16 amino acids. Looked up from germline, CDR1 is LNHNV and CDR2 is YYDKDF (reference sequence). V shed 0 bases and J 3 bases; nucleotides not matched to a gene: 8. For the CDR3, the DNA is TGTGCCACCAGCAGAGATACTTGGCAGGGGGACTACGAGCAGTACTTC. Translated, it gives CATSRDTWQGDYEQYF.

The chain couples TRBV18 to TRBJ1-1; TRBD1 aligns across 7 bases. With V trimmed by 3 bases and J by 6 bases, 7 bases remained unmatched. The CDR3 covers 14 residues. The germline CDR1 and CDR2 sequences are KGHSH and LQKENI. CDR3 protein: CASSPRQGVPEAFF. CDR3 coding DNA: TGTGCCAGCTCACCTAGACAGGGCGTCCCTGAAGCTTTCTTT.

The chain couples TRBV20-1 to TRBJ1-2; the match to TRBD1 covers 7 bases. Germline loops: CDR1 DFQATT, CDR2 SNEGSKA (reference sequence). This CDR3 has 14 amino acids. The V and J ends lost 2 bases and 1 base, in that order; junction bases with no gene match: 4. The CDR3 protein is CSARLRDSNYGYTF. The DNA for the CDR3 is TGCAGTGCTAGACTCCGGGACAGTAACTATGGCTACACCTTC.

The rearrangement uses TRBV10-3 and TRBJ2-7, with a possible D match to TRBD1 (6 bases). In germline, CDR1 is ENHRY, CDR2 SYGVKD. Trimming removed 4 bases from V and 9 bases from J, with 19 bases in between. The CDR3 totals 14 residues. Here the CDR3 reads CAISAQTGHVGQYF. The CDR3 coding sequence is TGTGCCATCAGTGCCCAAACAGGGCACGTCGGGCAGTACTTC.

This clonotype has a count of ten or more. The V and J genes are TRBV29-1 and TRBJ2-5, with TRBD1 as a possible D gene (6 bases). The CDR3 is 15 residues long. Germline CDR1 and CDR2: SQVTM and ANQGSEA. Trimming cost V 3 bases and J 4 bases, with 18 bases left between them. The CDR3, as DNA: TGCAGCGTTGACGGTATATCAGGGGTTGGAGAGACCCAGTACTTC. This sequence encodes CSVDGISGVGETQYF. Looking up the rest from reference TRBV29-1 and TRBJ2-5 gives the full variable domain: SAVISQKPSRDICQRGTSLTIQCQVDSQVTMMFWYRQQPGQSLTLIATANQGSEATYESGFVIDKFPISRPNLTFSTLTVSNMSPEDSSIYLCSVDGISGVGETQYFGPGTRLLVL.

This clonotype was counted ten times or more. The chain joins TRBV19 to TRBJ2-5, with TRBD1 identical over 7 bases. The CDR3 length is 14 residues. The V gene end was trimmed by 6 bases and the J gene end by 1 base; junction bases not matched to a gene: 5. In germline, CDR1 is LNHDA, CDR2 SQIVND (reference sequence). CDR3 DNA: TGTGCCAGTAGCCGAACAGGGGCCCAAGAGACCCAGTACTTC. Translated, it gives CASSRTGAQETQYF.

The V gene is TRBV29-1, the J gene TRBJ2-7; D ambiguous. Germline V lookup: CDR1 SQVTM, CDR2 ANQGSEA. The CDR3 covers 15 residues. V gave up 3 bases and J gave up 0 bases, with 15 bases separating them. CDR3: CSVDVPDVSSYEQYF. For the CDR3, the DNA is TGCAGCGTTGATGTGCCCGACGTTAGCTCCTACGAGCAGTACTTC.

The V gene is TRBV29-1, the J gene TRBJ2-2, with D tentatively TRBD1 or TRBD2 (5 bases each). CDR1 is SQVTM and CDR2 is ANQGSEA in the germline V gene. Trimming stripped 1 base from V and 7 bases from J, with 10 bases between. The CDR3 covers 13 residues. CDR3 nucleotide sequence: TGCAGCGTTGAAGGTGGGGACCACGGGGAGCTGTTTTTT. This codes for CSVEGGDHGELFF.

Ten or more counts support this clonotype. The V and J genes are TRBV15 and TRBJ2-5, with a tentative D call TRBD2 (6 bases). The CDR3 totals 15 residues. CDR1 LNHNV and CDR2 YYDKDF come from the germline V gene (reference sequence). V gave up 0 bases and J gave up 0 bases, with 8 bases separating them. The CDR3 is CATSRDGGYQETQYF. The CDR3 DNA reads TGTGCCACCAGCAGAGATGGGGGGTACCAAGAGACCCAGTACTTC.

To note about this clonotype: With a much larger clone just one base away, this may be a read error. The chain links TRBV29-1 to TRBJ1-2, with a tentative D call TRBD1 (5 bases). Germline CDR1 and CDR2: SQVTM and ANQGSEA. The CDR3 has 13 amino acids. CDR3 amino acids: CSVLDSSPYGCTF. CDR3 coding DNA: TGCAGCGTTTTAGACAGTTCTCCCTATGGCTGCACCTTC. The full variable domain, with the rest looked up from reference TRBV29-1 and TRBJ1-2, is SAVISQKPSRDICQRGTSLTIQCQVDSQVTMMFWYRQQPGQSLTLIATANQGSEATYESGFVIDKFPISRPNLTFSTLTVSNMSPEDSSIYLCSVLDSSPYGCTFGSGTRLTVV.

V usage is TRBV5-1 and J usage is TRBJ2-7; 12 nucleotides line up with TRBD2. The CDR3 length is 18 residues. Germline CDR1 SGHRS, CDR2 YFSETQ. J lost 4 bases, V lost 4 bases, and 15 bases had no gene match. DNA of the CDR3: TGCGCCAGCAGCCCCAAGACTAGCGGGAGAACTTTGGTGTACGAGCAGTACTTC. This sequence encodes CASSPKTSGRTLVYEQYF.

The chain links TRBV4-3 to TRBJ2-5; D is ambiguous. The V and J ends lost 0 bases and 4 bases respectively, with 9 bases between them. This CDR3 spans 14 amino acids. From germline, CDR1 is LGHNA and CDR2 YSLEER. CDR3 in amino acids: CASSQDTTAETQYF. The CDR3 DNA follows: TGCGCCAGCAGCCAAGATACCACGGCAGAGACCCAGTACTTC.

The chain is built from TRBV6-5 and TRBJ1-1, with 7 bases lining up with TRBD1. Trimming at V came to 5 bases and at J to 9 bases, leaving 12 bases not matched to a gene. In germline, CDR1 is MNHEY, CDR2 SVGAGI. The CDR3 totals 14 residues. CDR3 nucleotide sequence: TGTGCCAGCAGTCCTAATGGAGGGGGCAAAAAAGCTTTCTTT. Translating gives CASSPNGGGKKAFF.

The sample holds a few counts of this clonotype. The chain combines TRBV28 with TRBJ1-1; no firm D call. CDR3 size: 11 residues. With 10 bases removed from V and 4 bases from J, the gap between germline ends came to 10 bases. CDR1 and CDR2 from the germline V gene are MDHEN and SYDVKM. The CDR3 region has the DNA TGTGCCATAAAAGGGAGCACTGAAGCTTTCTTT. This codes for CAIKGSTEAFF. Full variable domain (remainder filled in from reference TRBV28 and TRBJ1-1): DVKVTQSSRYLVKRTGEKVFLECVQDMDHENMFWYRQDPGLGLRLIYFSYDVKMKEKGDIPEGYSVSREKKERFSLILESASTNQTSMYLCAIKGSTEAFFGQGTRLTVV.

In this sample, this clonotype turned up many times. The CDR3 coding sequence is TGTGCCAGCAGCGCAGGGGGCGCGGGTAATTCACCCCTCCACTTT. Encoded protein: CASSAGGAGNSPLHF. The genes are TRBV7-3 and TRBJ1-6, with 8 bases aligning to TRBD1. V lost 5 bases, J lost 6 bases, and 6 bases stayed unmatched. The germline CDR1 and CDR2 sequences are SGHTA and FQGTGA. This CDR3 is built from 15 residues. Looking up the rest from reference TRBV7-3 and TRBJ1-6 gives the full variable domain: GAGVSQTPSNKVTEKGKYVELRCDPISGHTALYWYRQSLGQGPEFLIYFQGTGAADDSGLPNDRFFAVRPEGSVSTLKIQRTERGDSAVYLCASSAGGAGNSPLHFGNGTRLTVT.

V usage is TRBV20-1 and J usage is TRBJ2-5, with a weak D call TRBD1 (5 bases). Per germline, CDR1 DFQATT and CDR2 SNEGSKA (reference sequence). The CDR3 runs 12 residues. V lost 4 bases, J lost 5 bases, and 11 bases lay in between. The CDR3 region has the DNA TGCAGTGCTATGGGGCGCTTGGAGACCCAGTACTTC. Residues: CSAMGRLETQYF.

CDR3 sequence (DNA): TGTGCCATCAGTGGCGGACAGGGGGCAACAACTAATGAAAAACTGTTTTTT. It translates to CAISGGQGATTNEKLFF. The chain couples TRBV10-3 to TRBJ1-4, with 11 bases lining up with TRBD1. There are 17 residues in the CDR3. Germline V gives CDR1 ENHRY, CDR2 SYGVKD. The V segment lost 4 bases and the J segment 0 bases; nucleotides outside the gene matches: 4.